This record covers a single T cell receptor beta chain. The antigen remains unidentified. This CDR3 has 10 residues. CDR1 and CDR2 (germline): DFQATT, SNEGSKA (reference sequence). With 8 bases removed from V and 1 base from J, the gap between germline ends came to 4 bases. Using immunoSEQ multiplex PCR, the repertoire was profiled, and TCRdb retains in-frame clones only, with some absent. The profile covers 300,000 to 350,000 clones, with about 86% appearing a single time and approximately 1.9% taken by the ten largest. The sample's treatment: some 20 received Ad26.COV2.S at low or high dose, single or two shots; several received placebo; per-sample allocation not given. Sample collection was performed on day 63 after the first vaccine or placebo injection. It was an adult aged 18-55 years in Boston who was the donor. This sample is drawn from a study of Ad26.COV2.S vaccination and SARS-CoV-2 variants. Study-level results: Participants given vaccine showed non-spike TCR breadth similar to that of placebo recipients.

The chain links TRBV20-1 to TRBJ2-3; D not certain. This TCR was sampled from a person aged 18-60 years who received the Ad26.COV2.S COVID-19 vaccine or a placebo. The sequences come from peripheral blood, collected in a trial of Ad26.COV2.S vaccine versus placebo. The CDR3 protein is CSPCTDTQYF. CDR3 sequence (DNA): TGCAGTCCTTGCACAGATACGCAGTATTTT.